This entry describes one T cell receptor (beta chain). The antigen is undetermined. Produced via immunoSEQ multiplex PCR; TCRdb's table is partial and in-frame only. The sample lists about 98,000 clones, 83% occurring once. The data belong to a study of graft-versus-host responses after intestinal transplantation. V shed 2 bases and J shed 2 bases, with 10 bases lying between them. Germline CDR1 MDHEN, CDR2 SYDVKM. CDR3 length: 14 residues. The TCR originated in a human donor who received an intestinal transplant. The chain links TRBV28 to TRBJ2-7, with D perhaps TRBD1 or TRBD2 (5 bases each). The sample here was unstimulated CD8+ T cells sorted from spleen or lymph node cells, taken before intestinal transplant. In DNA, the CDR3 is TGTGCCAGCAGTTTAATGGGGGAGACCTACGAGCAGTACTTC. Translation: CASSLMGETYEQYF.